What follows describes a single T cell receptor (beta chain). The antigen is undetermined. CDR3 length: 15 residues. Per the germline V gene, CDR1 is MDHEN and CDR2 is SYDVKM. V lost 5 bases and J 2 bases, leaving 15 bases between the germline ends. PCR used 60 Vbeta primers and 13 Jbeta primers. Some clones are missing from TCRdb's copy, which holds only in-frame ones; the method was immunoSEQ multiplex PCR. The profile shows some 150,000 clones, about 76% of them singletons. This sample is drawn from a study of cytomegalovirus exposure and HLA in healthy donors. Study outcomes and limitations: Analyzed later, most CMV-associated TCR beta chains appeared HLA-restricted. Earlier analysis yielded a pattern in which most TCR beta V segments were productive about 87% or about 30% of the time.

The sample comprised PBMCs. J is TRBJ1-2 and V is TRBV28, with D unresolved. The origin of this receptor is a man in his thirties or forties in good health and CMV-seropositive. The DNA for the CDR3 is TGTGCCAGCAGTCCCTCTTGGGGAGCAAACTATGGCTACACCTTC. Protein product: CASSPSWGANYGYTF.